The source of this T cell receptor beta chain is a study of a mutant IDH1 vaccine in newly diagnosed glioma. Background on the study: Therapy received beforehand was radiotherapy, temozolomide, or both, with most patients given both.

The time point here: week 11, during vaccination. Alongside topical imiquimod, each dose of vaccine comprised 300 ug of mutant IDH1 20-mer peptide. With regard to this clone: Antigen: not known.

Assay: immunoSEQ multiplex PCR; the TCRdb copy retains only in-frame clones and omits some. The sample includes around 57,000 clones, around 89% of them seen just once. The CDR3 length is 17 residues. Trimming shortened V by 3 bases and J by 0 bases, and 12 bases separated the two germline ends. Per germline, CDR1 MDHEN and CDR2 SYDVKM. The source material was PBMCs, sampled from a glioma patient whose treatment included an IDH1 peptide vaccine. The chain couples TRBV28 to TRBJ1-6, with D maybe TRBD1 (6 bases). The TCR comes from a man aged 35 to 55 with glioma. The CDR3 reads CASSLTGRYSYNSPLHF. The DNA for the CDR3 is TGTGCCAGCAGTTTGACAGGCCGCTACTCCTATAATTCACCCCTCCACTTT. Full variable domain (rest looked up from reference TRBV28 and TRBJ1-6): DVKVTQSSRYLVKRTGEKVFLECVQDMDHENMFWYRQDPGLGLRLIYFSYDVKMKEKGDIPEGYSVSREKKERFSLILESASTNQTSMYLCASSLTGRYSYNSPLHFGNGTRLTVT.